This TCR beta chain was recovered during a study of identical twins. The CDR3 runs to 14 residues. Trimming took 7 bases from V and 7 from J; bases not matched to a gene: 11. TCRdb redid the calling of the 5' RACE reads with MiXCR, one entry per CDR3 protein. The table lists 650,000 to 750,000 distinct CDR3 sequences, about 20% of them singletons. This clonotype showed up just a few times. Its antigen is undetermined. Findings and limits, study-wide: Sequences that were out-of-frame, alpha and twin-shared displayed an excess of low generation probability. Twins shared beta out-of-frame sequences in excess, but this excess was weaker.

Separately, the same data were catalogued under a study of T cells expressing NK-cell markers. That source notes: The authors sequenced eight donors, of whom seven were HCMV-seropositive and one was seronegative. In several experiments, an anti-gamma-delta TCR antibody restricted sorting to alpha-beta TCR T cells.

The rearrangement uses TRBV12-3 or TRBV12-4 and TRBJ1-2; 8 bases are a match to TRBD1. The specimen was PBMCs. This TCR came from a woman aged 18-30 years in good health. As DNA, the CDR3 is TGTGCCAGCACCCTAACGAGGACAGGGATTGGCTACACCTTC. Translated, it gives CASTLTRTGIGYTF.